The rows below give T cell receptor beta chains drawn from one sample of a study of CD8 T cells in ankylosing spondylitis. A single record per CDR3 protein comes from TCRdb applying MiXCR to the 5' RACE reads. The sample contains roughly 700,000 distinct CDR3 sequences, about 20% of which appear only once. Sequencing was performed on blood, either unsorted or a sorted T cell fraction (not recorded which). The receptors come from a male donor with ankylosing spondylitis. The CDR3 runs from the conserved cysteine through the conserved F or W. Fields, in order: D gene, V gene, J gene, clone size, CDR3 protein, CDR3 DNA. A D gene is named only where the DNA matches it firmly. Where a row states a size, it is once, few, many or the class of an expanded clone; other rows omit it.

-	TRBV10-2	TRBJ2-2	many	CASSVQGTGELFF	TGCGCCAGCAGTGTTCAGGGCACCGGGGAGCTGTTTTTT
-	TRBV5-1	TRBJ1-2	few	CASSEQGQGYGYTF	TGCGCCAGCAGTGAACAGGGCCAGGGCTATGGCTACACCTTC
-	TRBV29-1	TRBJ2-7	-	CSVDVNTYEQYF	TGCAGCGTTGATGTGAACACCTACGAGCAGTACTTC
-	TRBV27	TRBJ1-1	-	CASSKHDRNTEAFF	TGTGCCAGCTCCAAACACGACAGAAACACTGAAGCTTTCTTT
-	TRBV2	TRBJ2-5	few	CASSEGWGRPWETQYF	TGTGCCAGCAGTGAAGGCTGGGGACGGCCGTGGGAGACCCAGTACTTC
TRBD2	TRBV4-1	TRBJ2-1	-	CASSQVPGGEYNEQFF	TGCGCCAGCAGCCAAGTCCCGGGGGGGGAGTACAATGAGCAGTTCTTC
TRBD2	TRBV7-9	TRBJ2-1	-	CASSSGGGEQFF	TGTGCCAGCAGCAGCGGGGGTGGTGAGCAGTTCTTC
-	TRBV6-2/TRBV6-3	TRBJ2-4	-	CASSNPTGDLAKNNQYF	TGTGCCAGCAGTAACCCGACAGGAGACCTAGCCAAAAACAATCAGTACTTC
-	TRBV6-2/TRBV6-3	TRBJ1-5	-	CASTSGAGVNQPQHF	TGTGCCAGCACCTCCGGGGCAGGGGTCAATCAGCCCCAGCATTTT
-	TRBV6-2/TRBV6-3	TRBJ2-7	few	CASNRPLPSYEQYF	TGTGCCAGCAACCGCCCCCTGCCAAGCTACGAGCAGTACTTC
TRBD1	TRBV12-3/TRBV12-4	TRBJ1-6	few	CANTTGRAPLHF	TGTGCCAACACGACAGGGAGGGCACCCCTCCACTTT
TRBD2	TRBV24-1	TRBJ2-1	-	CATTAGGVWDNEQFF	TGTGCCACCACGGCGGGGGGGGTATGGGACAATGAGCAGTTCTTC
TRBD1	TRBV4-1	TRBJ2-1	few	CASSQDLGQGRYNEQFF	TGCGCCAGCAGCCAAGATTTGGGACAGGGGAGGTACAATGAGCAGTTCTTC
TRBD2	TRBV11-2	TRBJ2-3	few	CASSARLAGGSTDTQYF	TGTGCCAGCAGCGCGCGACTAGCGGGAGGGAGCACAGATACGCAGTATTTT
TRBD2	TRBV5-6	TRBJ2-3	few	CASRLTGGRTDTQYF	TGTGCCAGCAGGTTAACGGGAGGACGCACAGATACGCAGTATTTT
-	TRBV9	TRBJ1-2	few	CASSRSTGGSIANGYTF	TGTGCCAGCAGCCGATCGACAGGTGGTTCTATCGCGAATGGCTACACCTTC
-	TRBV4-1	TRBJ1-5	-	CASSQTGGMDQPQHF	TGCGCCAGCAGCCAAACCGGGGGGATGGATCAGCCCCAGCATTTT
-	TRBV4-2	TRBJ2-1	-	CASSQDQETGSYNEQFF	TGTGCCAGCAGCCAAGACCAAGAGACAGGTTCCTACAATGAGCAGTTCTTC
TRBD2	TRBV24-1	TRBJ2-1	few	CATSDSASGNSLEQFF	TGTGCCACCAGTGATTCGGCTAGCGGGAACAGCTTAGAGCAGTTCTTC
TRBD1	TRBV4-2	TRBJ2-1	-	CASSQGQGQGAGNEQFF	TGTGCCAGCAGCCAAGGCCAGGGGCAGGGGGCGGGAAATGAGCAGTTCTTC
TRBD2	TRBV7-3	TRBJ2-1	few	CASSFSGGPQNEQFF	TGTGCCAGCAGCTTTAGCGGGGGTCCGCAGAATGAGCAGTTCTTC
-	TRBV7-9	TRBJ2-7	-	CASSLGGAAYEQYF	TGTGCCAGCAGTTTGGGCGGGGCCGCCTACGAGCAGTACTTC
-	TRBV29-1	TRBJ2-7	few	CSVRGLADSYEQYF	TGCAGCGTTCGGGGGCTAGCGGACTCCTACGAGCAGTACTTC
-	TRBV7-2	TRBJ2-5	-	CASSPPNRETQYF	TGTGCCAGCAGCCCCCCCAATAGAGAGACCCAGTACTTC
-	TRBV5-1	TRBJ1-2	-	CASSLFSGEAGYTF	TGCGCCAGCAGCTTGTTTTCCGGGGAAGCGGGCTACACCTTC
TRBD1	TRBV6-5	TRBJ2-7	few	CASSSPGQGAYEQYF	TGTGCCAGCAGTTCCCCGGGACAGGGAGCATACGAGCAGTACTTC
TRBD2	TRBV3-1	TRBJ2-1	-	CASSQDLSSGSRDEQFF	TGTGCCAGCAGCCAAGATCTGAGTAGCGGGAGTAGGGATGAGCAGTTCTTC
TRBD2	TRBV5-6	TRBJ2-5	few	CASSPYWTSGGHSETQYF	TGTGCCAGCAGCCCCTATTGGACTAGCGGGGGGCATTCGGAGACCCAGTACTTC
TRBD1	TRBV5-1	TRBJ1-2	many	CASSVGQELLDGYTF	TGCGCCAGCAGCGTAGGACAGGAATTGCTGGATGGCTACACCTTC
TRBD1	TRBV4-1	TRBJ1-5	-	CASSQDSGQGNQPQHF	TGCGCCAGCAGCCAAGATTCGGGACAGGGAAATCAGCCCCAGCATTTT
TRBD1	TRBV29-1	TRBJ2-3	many	CSGRTGTSTDTQYF	TGCAGCGGTAGGACAGGGACTAGCACAGATACGCAGTATTTT
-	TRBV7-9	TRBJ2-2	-	CASSATRPRGGEELFF	TGTGCCAGCAGCGCGACCCGGCCCAGAGGGGGTGAGGAGCTGTTTTTT
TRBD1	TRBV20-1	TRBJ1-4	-	CSALGTDEKLFF	TGCAGTGCCCTGGGGACAGATGAAAAACTGTTTTTT
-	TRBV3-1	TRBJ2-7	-	CASSPYEGVGPYEQYF	TGTGCCAGCAGCCCTTATGAGGGGGTAGGCCCCTACGAGCAGTACTTC
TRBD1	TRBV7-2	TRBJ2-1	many	CASSPDRGTYNEQFF	TGTGCCAGCAGCCCCGACAGGGGCACTTACAATGAGCAGTTCTTC
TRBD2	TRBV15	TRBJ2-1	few	CATSSGASGGNEQFF	TGTGCCACCAGCAGTGGGGCTAGCGGAGGCAATGAGCAGTTCTTC
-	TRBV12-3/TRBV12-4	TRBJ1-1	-	CASSFYDRENTEAFF	TGTGCCAGCAGTTTCTACGACAGAGAGAACACTGAAGCTTTCTTT
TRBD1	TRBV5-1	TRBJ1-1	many	CASSLTGVDTEAFF	TGCGCCAGCAGCTTGACAGGGGTGGACACTGAAGCTTTCTTT
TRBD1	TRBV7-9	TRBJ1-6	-	CASSQGAGFYNSPLHF	TGTGCCAGCAGTCAGGGGGCCGGGTTCTATAATTCACCCCTCCACTTT
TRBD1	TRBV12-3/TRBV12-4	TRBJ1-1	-	CASSSDRARTEAFF	TGTGCCAGCAGTTCGGACAGGGCGAGGACTGAAGCTTTCTTT
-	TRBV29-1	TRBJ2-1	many	CSVELADSYNEQFF	TGCAGCGTTGAATTGGCGGACTCCTACAATGAGCAGTTCTTC
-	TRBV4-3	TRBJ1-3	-	CASSQEPPPGNTIYF	TGCGCCAGCAGCCAAGAACCACCACCGGGAAACACCATATATTTT
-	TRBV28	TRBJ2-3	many	CASSLSPSDTQYF	TGTGCCAGCAGTTTGTCCCCGTCAGATACGCAGTATTTT
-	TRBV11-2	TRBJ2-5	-	CASSQMAMPQETQYF	TGTGCCAGCAGCCAAATGGCGATGCCTCAAGAGACCCAGTACTTC
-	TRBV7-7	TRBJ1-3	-	CASSPYRAAGNTIYF	TGTGCTAGCAGTCCATACAGGGCGGCTGGAAACACCATATATTTT
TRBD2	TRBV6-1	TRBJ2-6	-	CASRGGVSGANVLTF	TGTGCCAGCAGGGGGGGGGTCTCTGGGGCCAACGTCCTGACTTTC
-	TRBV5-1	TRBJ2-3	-	CASSREPGADTQYF	TGCGCCAGCAGCAGAGAACCGGGGGCAGATACGCAGTATTTT
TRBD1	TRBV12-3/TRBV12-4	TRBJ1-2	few	CASSSTGRYGYTF	TGTGCCAGCAGCTCGACAGGGCGCTATGGCTACACCTTC
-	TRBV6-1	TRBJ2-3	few	CASSEWLPTDTQYF	TGTGCCAGCAGTGAATGGCTCCCCACAGATACGCAGTATTTT
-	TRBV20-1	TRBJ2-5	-	CSALGLETQYF	TGCAGTGCGCTCGGGCTCGAGACCCAGTACTTC
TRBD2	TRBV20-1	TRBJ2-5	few	CSARDLTSGGAGVETQYF	TGCAGTGCTAGAGATCTCACTAGCGGGGGGGCCGGGGTGGAGACCCAGTACTTC
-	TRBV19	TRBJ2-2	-	CASSIRGPYTGELFF	TGTGCCAGTAGTATACGAGGACCGTACACCGGGGAGCTGTTTTTT
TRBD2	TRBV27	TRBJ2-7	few	CASSSNLAGGYYEQYF	TGTGCCAGCAGTTCTAACTTAGCGGGAGGGTACTACGAGCAGTACTTC
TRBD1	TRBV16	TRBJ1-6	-	CASSPDRGFTDNSPLHF	TGTGCCAGCAGCCCGGACAGGGGGTTTACGGATAATTCACCCCTCCACTTT
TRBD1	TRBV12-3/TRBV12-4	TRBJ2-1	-	CASSRQGRGQFF	TGTGCCAGCAGTAGACAGGGTCGGGGGCAGTTCTTC
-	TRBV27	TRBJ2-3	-	CASSFSSGGSTDTQYF	TGTGCCAGCAGTTTCTCTTCCGGGGGCAGCACAGATACGCAGTATTTT
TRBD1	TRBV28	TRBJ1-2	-	CASSFHWDRGDPYYGYTF	TGTGCCAGCAGTTTTCATTGGGACAGGGGGGACCCCTACTATGGCTACACCTTC
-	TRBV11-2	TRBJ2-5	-	CASSFVETQYF	TGTGCCAGCAGCTTTGTGGAGACCCAGTACTTC
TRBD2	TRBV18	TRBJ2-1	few	CASSPPPGGYNEQFF	TGTGCCAGCTCACCACCGCCGGGAGGATACAATGAGCAGTTCTTC